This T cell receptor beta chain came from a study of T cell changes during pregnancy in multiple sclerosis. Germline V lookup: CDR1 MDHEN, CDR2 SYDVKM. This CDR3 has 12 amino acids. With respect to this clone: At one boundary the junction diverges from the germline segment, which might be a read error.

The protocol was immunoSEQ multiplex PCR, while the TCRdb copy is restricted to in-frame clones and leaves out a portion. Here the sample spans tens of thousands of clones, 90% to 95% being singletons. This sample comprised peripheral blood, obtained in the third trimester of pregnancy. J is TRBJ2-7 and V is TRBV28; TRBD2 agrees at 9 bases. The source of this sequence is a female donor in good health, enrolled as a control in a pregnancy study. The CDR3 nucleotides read TGTGCCAGCAGTTTAGCGGGAGGGCCTACAAACTTC. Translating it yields CASSLAGGPTNF.